This TCR beta chain was recorded in a study of cytomegalovirus exposure and HLA in healthy donors. This clone was seen only a few times. CDR1 is ENHRY, CDR2 SYGVKD, per germline. J was trimmed by 6 bases and V by 7 bases; bases with no gene match: 15. The CDR3 loop spans 16 amino acids. PCR involved 60 Vbeta and 13 Jbeta primers. Sequenced by immunoSEQ multiplex PCR; TCRdb stores in-frame clones only, minus some. The sample records 65,000 to 90,000 clones, 55% to 75% being singletons. The sample comprised PBMCs. This sequence joins TRBV10-3 and TRBJ1-5, with 7 bases identical to TRBD1. The TCR comes from a woman aged 40 to 50 in good health and CMV-seropositive. The CDR3 DNA sequence: TGTGCCATCACTGGCGCCGGGACAGAGTTTTCTCAGCCCCAGCATTTT. Residues: CAITGAGTEFSQPQHF.